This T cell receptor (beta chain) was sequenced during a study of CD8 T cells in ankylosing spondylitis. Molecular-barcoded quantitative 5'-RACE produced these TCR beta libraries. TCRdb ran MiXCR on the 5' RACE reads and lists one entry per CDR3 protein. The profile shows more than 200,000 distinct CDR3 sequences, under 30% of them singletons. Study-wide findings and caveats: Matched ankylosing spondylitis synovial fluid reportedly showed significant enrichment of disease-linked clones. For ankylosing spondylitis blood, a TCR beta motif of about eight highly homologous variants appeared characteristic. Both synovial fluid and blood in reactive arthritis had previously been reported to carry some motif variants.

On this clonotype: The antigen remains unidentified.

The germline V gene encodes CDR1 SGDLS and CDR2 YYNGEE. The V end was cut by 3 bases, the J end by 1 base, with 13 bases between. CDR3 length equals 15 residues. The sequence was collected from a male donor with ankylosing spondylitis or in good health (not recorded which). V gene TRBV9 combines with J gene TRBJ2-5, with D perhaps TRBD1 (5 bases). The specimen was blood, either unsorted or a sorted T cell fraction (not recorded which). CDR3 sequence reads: CASSAGSGIQETQYF. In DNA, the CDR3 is TGTGCCAGCAGCGCAGGATCAGGGATCCAAGAGACCCAGTACTTC.